The count of the clone carrying this T cell receptor beta chain is one. The sample originates from a study of cytomegalovirus exposure and HLA in healthy donors. The PCR used 60 Vbeta and 13 Jbeta primers. Per the original data handling: Around 10 million of the roughly 80 million unique TCR beta chains counted in a later analysis were shared. The protocol was immunoSEQ multiplex PCR, while the TCRdb copy is restricted to in-frame clones and leaves out a portion. That table is the source of V, J and clone size, and D and trimming were worked out from the DNA. Counted here are approximately 200,000 clones, 85% occurring once; the ten biggest clones make up approximately 2.2%. Trimming cost V 5 bases and J 4 bases, with 9 bases left between them. The CDR3 contains 11 residues. From germline, CDR1 is GTSNPN and CDR2 SVGIG (reference sequence).

The specimen sequenced was PBMCs. This clonotype was sampled from a woman between 45 and 60 years old in good health and CMV-seronegative. The gene calls are TRBV30 and TRBJ2-7; possibly TRBD1 for D (5 bases). DNA of the CDR3: TGTGCCTGGGGGGCCGGGTACGAGCAGTACTTC. Encoded protein: CAWGAGYEQYF.